This note documents a single TCR beta chain sequence. Per the germline V gene, CDR1 is SGHNT and CDR2 is YYREEE (reference sequence). The CDR3 is made up of 16 amino acids. V gave up 3 bases and J gave up 7 bases; unmatched junction bases: 7. Per the study methods: Nucleated cell counts were estimated from reference gene primer amplification. Sequencing used immunoSEQ multiplex PCR; TCRdb keeps in-frame clones, though not all of them. The V and J calls and clone size are taken from that table; D and trimming were inferred from the DNA. The sample contains 90,000 to 100,000 clones, around 84% of which appear only once. This entry comes from a study of blood T cell repertoires in COVID-19. Study context: Sites in the United States, Italy and Spain provided acute and convalescent COVID-19 samples. Sample material is recorded as cDNA or gDNA derived from T cells, B-cell-depleted T cells, or PBMCs.

V and J are TRBV5-4 and TRBJ2-4, with 13 bases fitting TRBD2. The source is a man aged 65 to 85 with active or convalescent COVID-19. The sequenced sample was peripheral blood. This CDR3 reads CASSYTSGGAGNIQYF. CDR3 DNA: TGTGCCAGCAGCTATACTAGCGGGGGGGCGGGGAACATTCAGTACTTC.